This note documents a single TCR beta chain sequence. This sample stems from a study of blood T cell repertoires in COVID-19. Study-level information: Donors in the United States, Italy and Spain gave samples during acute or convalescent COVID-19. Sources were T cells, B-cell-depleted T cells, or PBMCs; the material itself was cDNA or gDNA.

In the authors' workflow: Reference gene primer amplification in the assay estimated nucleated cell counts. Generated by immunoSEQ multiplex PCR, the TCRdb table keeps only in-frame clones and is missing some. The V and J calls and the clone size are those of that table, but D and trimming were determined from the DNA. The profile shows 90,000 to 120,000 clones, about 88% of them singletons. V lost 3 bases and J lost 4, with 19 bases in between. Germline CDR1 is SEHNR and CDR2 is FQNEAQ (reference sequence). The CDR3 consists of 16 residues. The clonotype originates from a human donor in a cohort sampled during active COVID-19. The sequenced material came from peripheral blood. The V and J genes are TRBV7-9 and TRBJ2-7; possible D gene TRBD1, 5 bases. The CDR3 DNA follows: TGTGCCAGCAGCTTTGGCGCCGGACACCGACATTACGAGCAGTACTTC. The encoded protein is CASSFGAGHRHYEQYF.